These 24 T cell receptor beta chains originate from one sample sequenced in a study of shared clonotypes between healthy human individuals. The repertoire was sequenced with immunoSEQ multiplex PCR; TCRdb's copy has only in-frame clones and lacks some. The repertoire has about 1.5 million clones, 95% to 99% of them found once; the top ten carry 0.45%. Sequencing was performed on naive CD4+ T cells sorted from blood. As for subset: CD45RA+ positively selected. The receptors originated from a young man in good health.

This CDR3 is CASSPGLASEEQYF. Written as DNA, the CDR3 is TGTGCCAGCAGCCCGGGACTAGCCTCGGAAGAGCAGTACTTC. This sequence joins TRBV11-3 and TRBJ2-7, with 9 nucleotides matching TRBD2. The V gene end was trimmed by 5 bases and the J gene end by 7 bases; junction bases not matched to a gene: 9. There are 14 residues in the CDR3. CDR1 and CDR2 from the germline V gene are SGHNT and YENEEA.

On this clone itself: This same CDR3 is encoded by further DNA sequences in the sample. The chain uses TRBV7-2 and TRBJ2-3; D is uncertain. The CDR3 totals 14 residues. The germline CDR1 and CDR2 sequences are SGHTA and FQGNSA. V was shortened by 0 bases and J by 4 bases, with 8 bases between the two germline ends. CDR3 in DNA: TGTGCCAGCAGCTTAGCCGGGTCTGCAGATACGCAGTATTTT. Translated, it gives CASSLAGSADTQYF.

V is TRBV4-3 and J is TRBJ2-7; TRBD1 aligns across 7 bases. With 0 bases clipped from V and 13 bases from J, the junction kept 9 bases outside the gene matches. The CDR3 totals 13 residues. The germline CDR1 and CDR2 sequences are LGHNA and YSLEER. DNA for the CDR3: TGCGCCAGCAGCCAAGAAATGACAGGGATAAAATACTTC. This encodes CASSQEMTGIKYF.

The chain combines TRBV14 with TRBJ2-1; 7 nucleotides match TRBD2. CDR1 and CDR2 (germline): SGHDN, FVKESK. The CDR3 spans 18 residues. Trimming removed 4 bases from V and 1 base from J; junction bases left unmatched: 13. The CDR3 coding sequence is TGTGCCAGCAGCCGGAGACTAGCCAGCGCCCCATCCTACAATGAGCAGTTCTTC. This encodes CASSRRLASAPSYNEQFF.

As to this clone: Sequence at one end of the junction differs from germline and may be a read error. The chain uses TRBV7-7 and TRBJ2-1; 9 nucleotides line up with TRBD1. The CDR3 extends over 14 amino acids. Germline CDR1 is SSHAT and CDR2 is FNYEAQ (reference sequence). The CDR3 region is CASSQGQGNNEQFF. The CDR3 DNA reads TGTGCTAGCAGCCAGGGACAGGGAAACAATGAGCAGTTCTTC. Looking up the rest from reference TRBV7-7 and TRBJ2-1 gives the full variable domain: GAGVSQSPRYKVTKRGQDVTLRCDPISSHATLYWYQQALGQGPEFLTYFNYEAQPDKSGLPSDRFSAERPEGSISTLTIQRTEQRDSAMYRCASSQGQGNNEQFFGPGTRLTVL.

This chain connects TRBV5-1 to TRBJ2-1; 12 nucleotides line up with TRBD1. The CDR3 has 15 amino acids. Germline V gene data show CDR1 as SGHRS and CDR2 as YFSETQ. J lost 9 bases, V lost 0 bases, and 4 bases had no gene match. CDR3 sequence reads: CASSLDGTGGSEQFF. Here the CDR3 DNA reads TGCGCCAGCAGCTTGGATGGGACAGGGGGCTCTGAGCAGTTCTTC.

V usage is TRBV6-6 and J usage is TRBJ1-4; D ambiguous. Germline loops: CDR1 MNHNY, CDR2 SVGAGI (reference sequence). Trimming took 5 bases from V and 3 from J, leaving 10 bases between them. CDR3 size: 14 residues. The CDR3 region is CASSSGISNEKLFF. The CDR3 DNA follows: TGTGCCAGCAGTAGTGGTATTTCTAATGAAAAACTGTTTTTT.

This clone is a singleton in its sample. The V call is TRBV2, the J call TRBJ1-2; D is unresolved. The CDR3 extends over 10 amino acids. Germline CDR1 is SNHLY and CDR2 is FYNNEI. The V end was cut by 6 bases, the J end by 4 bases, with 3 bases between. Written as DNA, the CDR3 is TGTGCCAGCAGGTCCTATGGCTACACCTTC. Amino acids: CASRSYGYTF. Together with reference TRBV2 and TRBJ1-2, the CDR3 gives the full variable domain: EPEVTQTPSHQVTQMGQEVILRCVPISNHLYFYWYRQILGQKVEFLVSFYNNEISEKSEIFDDQFSVERPDGSNFTLKIRSTKLEDSAMYFCASRSYGYTFGSGTRLTVV.

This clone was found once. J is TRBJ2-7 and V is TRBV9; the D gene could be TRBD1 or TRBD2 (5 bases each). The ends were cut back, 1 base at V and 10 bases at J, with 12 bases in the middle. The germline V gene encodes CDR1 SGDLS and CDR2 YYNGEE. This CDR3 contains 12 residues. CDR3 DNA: TGTGCCAGCAGCGTATGGGGGACGGAACAGTACTTC. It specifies CASSVWGTEQYF.

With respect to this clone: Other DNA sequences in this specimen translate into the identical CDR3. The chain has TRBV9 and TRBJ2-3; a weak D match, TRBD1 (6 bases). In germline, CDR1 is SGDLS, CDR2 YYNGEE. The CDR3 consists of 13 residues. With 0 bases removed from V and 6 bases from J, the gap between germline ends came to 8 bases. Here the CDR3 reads CASSVGGGDTQYF. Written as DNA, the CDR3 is TGTGCCAGCAGCGTAGGAGGGGGTGATACGCAGTATTTT.

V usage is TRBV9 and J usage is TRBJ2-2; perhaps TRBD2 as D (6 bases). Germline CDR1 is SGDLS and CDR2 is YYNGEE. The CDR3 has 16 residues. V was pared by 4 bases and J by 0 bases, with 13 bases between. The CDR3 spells CASSKLAPANTGELFF. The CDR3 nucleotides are TGTGCCAGCAGCAAGCTAGCGCCTGCGAACACCGGGGAGCTGTTTTTT.

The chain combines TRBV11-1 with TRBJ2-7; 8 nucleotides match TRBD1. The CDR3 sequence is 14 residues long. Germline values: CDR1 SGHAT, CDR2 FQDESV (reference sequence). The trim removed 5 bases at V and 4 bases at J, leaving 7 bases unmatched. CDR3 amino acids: CASSIGQGQYEQYF. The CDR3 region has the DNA TGTGCCAGCAGCATAGGACAGGGCCAATACGAGCAGTACTTC.

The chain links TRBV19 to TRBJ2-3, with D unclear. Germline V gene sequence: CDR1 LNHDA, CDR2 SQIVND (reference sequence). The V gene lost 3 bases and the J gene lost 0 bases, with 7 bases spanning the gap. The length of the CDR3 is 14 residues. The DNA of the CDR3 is TGTGCCAGTAGTATGGCGTTAAGCACAGATACGCAGTATTTT. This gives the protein CASSMALSTDTQYF.

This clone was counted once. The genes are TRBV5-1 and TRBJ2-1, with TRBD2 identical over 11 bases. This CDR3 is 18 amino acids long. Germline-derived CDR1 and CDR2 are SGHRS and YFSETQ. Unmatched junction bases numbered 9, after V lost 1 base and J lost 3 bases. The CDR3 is CASSLFVLAGEFYNEQFF. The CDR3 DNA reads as TGCGCCAGCAGCTTGTTCGTACTAGCGGGAGAATTCTACAATGAGCAGTTCTTC.

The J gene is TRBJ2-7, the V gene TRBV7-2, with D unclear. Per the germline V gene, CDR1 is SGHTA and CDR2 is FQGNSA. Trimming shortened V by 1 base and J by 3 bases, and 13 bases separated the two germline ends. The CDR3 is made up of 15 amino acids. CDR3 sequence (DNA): TGTGCCAGCAGCTTAGAATTAGGACCAGACTACGAGCAGTACTTC. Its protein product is CASSLELGPDYEQYF.

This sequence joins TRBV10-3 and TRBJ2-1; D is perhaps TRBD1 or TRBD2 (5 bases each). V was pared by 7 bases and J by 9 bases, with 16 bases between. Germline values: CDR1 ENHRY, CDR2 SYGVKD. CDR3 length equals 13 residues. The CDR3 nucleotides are TGTGCCATCAAGGGACCGAAGGATACTGAGCAGTTCTTC. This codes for CAIKGPKDTEQFF.

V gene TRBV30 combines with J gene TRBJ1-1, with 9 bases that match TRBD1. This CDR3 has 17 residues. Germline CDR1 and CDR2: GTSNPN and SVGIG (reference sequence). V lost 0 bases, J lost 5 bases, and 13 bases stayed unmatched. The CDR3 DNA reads TGTGCCTGGAGTGTCACAGGGGGCGAATTGGGAAGAACTGAAGCTTTCTTT. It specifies CAWSVTGGELGRTEAFF.

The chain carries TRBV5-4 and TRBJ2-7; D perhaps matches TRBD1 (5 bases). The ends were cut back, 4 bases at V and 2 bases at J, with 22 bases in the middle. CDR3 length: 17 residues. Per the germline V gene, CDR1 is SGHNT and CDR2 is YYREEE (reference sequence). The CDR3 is CASSPAVAGSGAYEQYF. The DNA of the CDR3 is TGTGCCAGCAGCCCCGCGGTTGCAGGGTCTGGCGCCTACGAGCAGTACTTC.

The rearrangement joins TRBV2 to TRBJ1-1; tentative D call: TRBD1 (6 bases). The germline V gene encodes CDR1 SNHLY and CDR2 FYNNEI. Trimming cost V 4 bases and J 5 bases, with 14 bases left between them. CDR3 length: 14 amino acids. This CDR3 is CASSVGQGRTEAFF. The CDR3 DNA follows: TGTGCCAGCAGTGTGGGCCAGGGGAGAACTGAAGCTTTCTTT.

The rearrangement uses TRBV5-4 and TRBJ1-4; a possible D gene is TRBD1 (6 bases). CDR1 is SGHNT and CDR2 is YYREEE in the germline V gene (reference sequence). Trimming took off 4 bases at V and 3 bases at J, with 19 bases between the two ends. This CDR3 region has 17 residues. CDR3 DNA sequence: TGTGCCAGCAGCCCCTTTGGTACAGGGACCGCTAATGAAAAACTGTTTTTT. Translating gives CASSPFGTGTANEKLFF.

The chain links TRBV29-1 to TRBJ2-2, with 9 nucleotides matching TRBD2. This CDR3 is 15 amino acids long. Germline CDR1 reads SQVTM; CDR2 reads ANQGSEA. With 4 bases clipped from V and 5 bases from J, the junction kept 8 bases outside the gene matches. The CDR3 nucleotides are TGCAGCGTTGGGTGGCTAGCGGGACGGACCGGGGAGCTGTTTTTT. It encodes CSVGWLAGRTGELFF.

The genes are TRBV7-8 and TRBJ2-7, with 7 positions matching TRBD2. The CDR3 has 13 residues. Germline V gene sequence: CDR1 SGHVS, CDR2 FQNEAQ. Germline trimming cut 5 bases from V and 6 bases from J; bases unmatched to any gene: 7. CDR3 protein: CASSPWGEGEQYF. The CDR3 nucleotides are TGTGCCAGCAGCCCTTGGGGGGAGGGCGAGCAGTACTTC.

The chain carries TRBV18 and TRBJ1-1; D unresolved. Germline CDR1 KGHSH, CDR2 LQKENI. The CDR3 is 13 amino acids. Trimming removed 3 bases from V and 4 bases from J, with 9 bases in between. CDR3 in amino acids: CASSPTRSTEAFF. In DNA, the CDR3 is TGTGCCAGCTCACCGACAAGAAGCACTGAAGCTTTCTTT.

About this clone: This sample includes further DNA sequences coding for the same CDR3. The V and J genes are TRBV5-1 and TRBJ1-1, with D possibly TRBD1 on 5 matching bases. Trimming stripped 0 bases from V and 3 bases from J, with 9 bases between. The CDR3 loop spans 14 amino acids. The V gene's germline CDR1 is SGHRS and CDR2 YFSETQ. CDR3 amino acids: CASSLVPGDTEAFF. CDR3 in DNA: TGCGCCAGCAGCTTGGTACCGGGGGACACTGAAGCTTTCTTT.